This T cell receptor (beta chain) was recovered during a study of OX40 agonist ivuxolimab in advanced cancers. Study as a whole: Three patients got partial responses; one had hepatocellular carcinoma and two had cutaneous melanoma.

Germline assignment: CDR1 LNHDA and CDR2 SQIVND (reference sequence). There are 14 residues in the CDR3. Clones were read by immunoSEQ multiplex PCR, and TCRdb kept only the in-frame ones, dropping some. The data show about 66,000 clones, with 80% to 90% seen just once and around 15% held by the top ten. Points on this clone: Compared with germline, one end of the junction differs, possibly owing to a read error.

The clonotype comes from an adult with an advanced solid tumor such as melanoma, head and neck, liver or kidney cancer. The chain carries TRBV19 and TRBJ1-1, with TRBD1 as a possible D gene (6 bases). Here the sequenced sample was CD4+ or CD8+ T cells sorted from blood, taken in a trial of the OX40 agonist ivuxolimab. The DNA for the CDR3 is TGTGCCAGTAGTTCCCGGACAGCGAACACTGAGGCTTTCTTT. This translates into CASSSRTANTEAFF.